These 8 T cell receptor beta chains originate from one sample sequenced in a study of tumor-infiltrating lymphocytes in primary liver carcinoma. With a constant-region primer, TCR beta cDNA was made from 450 to 550 ng of total RNA. Libraries covering TCR beta were generated through three nested multiplex PCR rounds (using a slightly modified ARM-PCR). TRBV1-TRBV30 forward primers paired with a C-beta reverse primer were used in the first two PCR rounds, which ran around 10 cycles each. TCRdb reprocessed the multiplex PCR reads via MiXCR and lists one record per CDR3 protein. The data hold roughly 330,000 distinct CDR3 sequences, with about 61% observed a single time. Unsorted whole blood yielded blood RNA, and germline DNA was extracted as well. The sequenced material came from peripheral blood. The receptors here all came from a man aged 35-49 years with primary liver carcinoma and hepatitis B virus infection.

J is TRBJ2-1 and V is TRBV11-2, with D perhaps matching TRBD2 (5 bases). CDR1 SGHAT and CDR2 FQNNGV come from the germline V gene. The CDR3 contains 17 residues. Trimming took off 6 bases at V and 4 bases at J, with 22 bases between the two ends. CDR3 DNA sequence: TGTGCCAGCAGGCCTGTTAGCCGGGGAAGGCCTTACAATGAGCAGTTCTTC. It encodes CASRPVSRGRPYNEQFF.

With respect to this clonotype: An end of the junction differs from the germline gene, which may be a read error. This sequence joins TRBV11-2 and TRBJ1-1, with 8 bases identical to TRBD1. CDR1 is SGHAT, CDR2 FQNNGV, per germline. This CDR3 is built from 14 residues. For the CDR3, the DNA is TGTGCCAGCGGCTTAGTGCAGGGGGCCACTGAGGCTTTCTTT. Its protein product is CASGLVQGATEAFF.

The chain uses TRBV28 and TRBJ1-3; maybe TRBD1 (5 bases). This CDR3 contains 15 residues. The germline CDR1 and CDR2 sequences are MDHEN and SYDVKM. V was pared by 6 bases and J by 2 bases, with 14 bases between. CDR3 nucleotide sequence: TGTGCCAGCAGCTCTTTCGACAGTCCTGGAAACACCATATATTTT. It specifies CASSSFDSPGNTIYF.

Concerning this clonotype: As the CDR3 is not closed by the conserved phenylalanine or tryptophan, this likely results from a read error. This rearrangement joins TRBV6-5 to TRBJ1-3; a possible D gene is TRBD1 (5 bases). The CDR3 consists of 16 residues. V was clipped by 4 bases and J by 0 bases, with 13 bases between them. Germline V gene sequence: CDR1 MNHEY, CDR2 SVGAGI. The CDR3 here is CASSCSIGGSGNTIYL. In nucleotides, the CDR3 is TGTGCCAGCAGTTGCTCTATCGGGGGCTCTGGAAACACCATATATCTT.

As to this clonotype: The junction departs from germline at one end; a sequencing error may be responsible. This chain uses TRBV6-2 or TRBV6-3 with TRBJ1-5; 9 bases match TRBD1. The CDR3 length is 16 residues. Germline V gene data show CDR1 as MNHEY and CDR2 as SVGEGT. This CDR3 is CTSRSRGQGTNQPQHF. CDR3 bases: TGTACCAGCAGGTCCCGAGGACAGGGGACGAATCAGCCCCAGCATTTT.

The CDR3 loop reads CASSSRVGGQETQYF. The CDR3 nucleotides read TGTGCCAGTAGTAGCAGGGTCGGGGGGCAAGAGACCCAGTACTTC. The chain has TRBV19 and TRBJ2-5, with 7 bases matching TRBD2. Unmatched junction bases numbered 7, after V lost 4 bases and J lost 2 bases. Germline lookup yields CDR1 LNHDA and CDR2 SQIVND (reference sequence). This CDR3 is 15 amino acids long. Variable domain in full (rest from reference TRBV19 and TRBJ2-5): DGGITQSPKYLFRKEGQNVTLSCEQNLNHDAMYWYRQDPGQGLRLIYYSQIVNDFQKGDIAEGYSVSREKKESFPLTVTSAQKNPTAFYLCASSSRVGGQETQYFGPGTRLLVL.

Remarks on this clonotype: The CDR3 does not end in the conserved phenylalanine or tryptophan, so this is likely a read error. The limits of the CDR3 on the DNA are not certain, so only TCRdb's listed CDR3 is given. The V gene is TRBV6-6, the J gene TRBJ2-7; the D call TRBD1 from the table was never checked on the DNA. The CDR3 sequence runs 14 residues, both termini included. CDR1 and CDR2 from the germline V gene are MNHNY and SVGAGI (reference sequence). The CDR3 spells CASSLTGTGGPTHL.

The genes are TRBV15 and TRBJ2-1; TRBD1 agrees at 8 bases. J lost 5 bases, V lost 5 bases, and 11 bases had no gene match. The CDR3 runs 16 residues. Germline CDR1 and CDR2: LNHNV and YYDKDF (reference sequence). CDR3 in DNA: TGTGCCACCAGCGCTCCCGGGACAGGTCTAAACAATGAGCAGTTCTTC. This sequence encodes CATSAPGTGLNNEQFF.